These 29 T cell receptor beta chains were all obtained from the same sample, sequenced in a study of cytomegalovirus exposure and HLA in healthy donors. It was with 60 Vbeta and 13 Jbeta primers that the PCR ran. Only in-frame clones appear in the TCRdb table, and some are missing; sequencing was by immunoSEQ multiplex PCR. The sample yields 130,000 or so clones, about 9.4% seen once. Material for sequencing was PBMCs. The receptors were gathered from a woman aged 40 to 50 in good health and CMV-seropositive.

V gene TRBV27 combines with J gene TRBJ1-1; possible D gene TRBD1, 6 bases. V was trimmed by 4 bases and J by 3 bases, leaving 12 bases between them. The CDR3 covers 14 residues. Germline-derived CDR1 and CDR2 are MNHEY and SMNVEV (reference sequence). The CDR3 is CASSSTAGDTEAFF. In DNA, the CDR3 is TGTGCCAGCAGTTCCACAGCAGGGGACACTGAAGCTTTCTTT.

In its sample, this clone was seen a few times. V and J are TRBV5-4 and TRBJ2-2; 10 nucleotides match TRBD2. J was trimmed by 2 bases and V by 4 bases; bases with no gene match: 5. This CDR3 contains 16 residues. Germline CDR1 is SGHNT and CDR2 is YYREEE (reference sequence). The CDR3 reads CASSPLAGGNTGELFF. DNA for the CDR3: TGTGCCAGCAGCCCCTTAGCGGGGGGAAACACCGGGGAGCTGTTTTTT.

V usage is TRBV29-1 and J usage is TRBJ1-2, with D unclear. From germline, CDR1 is SQVTM and CDR2 ANQGSEA. Trimming took 7 bases from V and 1 from J, leaving 13 bases between them. The CDR3 sequence is 13 residues long. CDR3 DNA: TGCAGCGGGGGAGAGGCTGATAACTATGGCTACACCTTC. Translation: CSGGEADNYGYTF.

This clone came up a few times. This chain joins TRBV6-1 and TRBJ1-5, with 7 positions matching TRBD1. The CDR3 spans 14 residues. The junction had 9 bases not matched to a gene; V was cut back by 6 bases and J by 7 bases. Germline V gene data show CDR1 as MNHNS and CDR2 as SASEGT. The CDR3 DNA follows: TGTGCCAGCAGACAAATGACAGGGAGGCAGCCCCAGCATTTT. Translating gives CASRQMTGRQPQHF.

This clone was counted a few times. The V and J genes are TRBV9 and TRBJ2-3; 9 nucleotides align to TRBD2. V trimming: 0 bases; J trimming: 2 bases; junction bases outside the gene matches: 4. Germline lookup yields CDR1 SGDLS and CDR2 YYNGEE. The length of the CDR3 is 16 residues. The CDR3 loop is CASSVVERGVTDTQYF. Here the CDR3 DNA reads TGTGCCAGCAGCGTAGTGGAGCGGGGGGTCACAGATACGCAGTATTTT.

This clone appeared a few times. The rearrangement links TRBV5-1 to TRBJ2-2; perhaps TRBD1 as D (6 bases). Trimming took off 2 bases at V and 7 bases at J, with 15 bases between the two ends. Germline V gene lookup returns CDR1 SGHRS and CDR2 YFSETQ. This CDR3 comprises 15 residues. The CDR3 sequence: CASSFRTETIGELFF. Here the CDR3 DNA reads TGCGCCAGCAGCTTCCGGACAGAAACCATCGGGGAGCTGTTTTTT.

The chain has TRBV19 and TRBJ1-2; D possibly corresponds to TRBD1 (5 bases). The V end was cut by 11 bases, the J end by 8 bases, with 15 bases between. The CDR3 spans 11 residues. Germline-derived CDR1 and CDR2 are LNHDA and SQIVND (reference sequence). CDR3 amino acids: CAGRGFGGYTF. Written as DNA, the CDR3 is TGTGCCGGTCGGGGGTTCGGAGGCTACACCTTC.

This chain connects TRBV7-9 to TRBJ2-5, with a weak D call TRBD1 (7 bases). This CDR3 has 18 residues. Per germline, CDR1 SEHNR and CDR2 FQNEAQ (reference sequence). Trimming pared 1 base from V and 5 bases from J, leaving 23 bases between. In DNA, the CDR3 is TGTGCCAGCAGCTTAGACGGGGGCGGGACAGTAGTTGCTGAGACCCAGTACTTC. It encodes CASSLDGGGTVVAETQYF.

The sample holds a few counts of this clone. This sequence joins TRBV19 and TRBJ2-7, with 10 bases aligning to TRBD2. J gave up 1 base and V 3 bases, and 9 bases lay outside the gene matches. The germline V gene encodes CDR1 LNHDA and CDR2 SQIVND (reference sequence). The CDR3 consists of 17 residues. In DNA form, the CDR3 reads TGTGCCAGTAGTATGCCCAGCGGGGGGGCCGGTTCCTACGAGCAGTACTTC. Protein product: CASSMPSGGAGSYEQYF.

The rearrangement joins TRBV18 to TRBJ1-1, with a tentative D call TRBD1 (6 bases). The CDR3 runs to 13 residues. Trimming left V 3 bases short and J 5 bases short, with 10 bases between. Germline lookup yields CDR1 KGHSH and CDR2 LQKENI. CDR3 nucleotides: TGTGCCAGCTCACCGCGGGGGCTTACTGAAGCTTTCTTT. It specifies CASSPRGLTEAFF.

With regard to this clone: The junction shows a germline mismatch at one end, possibly a read error. The V call is TRBV5-1, the J call TRBJ2-5; 7 bases map to TRBD1. CDR3 size: 14 residues. The germline V gene has CDR1 SGHRS and CDR2 YFSETQ. The CDR3 DNA reads TGCGCCAGCAGTTTGGGACAGATCCAAGAGACCCAGTACTTC. This translates into CASSLGQIQETQYF.

This clone was detected a few times. This rearrangement joins TRBV5-6 to TRBJ1-5, with unresolved D. Germline assignment: CDR1 SGHDT and CDR2 YYEEEE. The CDR3 consists of 15 residues. V lost 0 bases and J lost 3, with 10 bases in between. The CDR3 nucleotides read TGTGCCAGCAGCTTGGGACCGTGGGCCAATCAGCCCCAGCATTTT. It encodes CASSLGPWANQPQHF.

This clone has just a few counts. V gene TRBV5-1 combines with J gene TRBJ1-2, with D tentatively TRBD1 (5 bases). V was clipped by 0 bases and J by 7 bases, with 7 bases between them. Germline V gene lookup returns CDR1 SGHRS and CDR2 YFSETQ. The CDR3 is 12 amino acids. Here the CDR3 reads CASSLVGGGYTF. CDR3 DNA sequence: TGCGCCAGCAGCTTGGTCGGGGGTGGCTACACCTTC.

This clone has more than one count but fewer than ten. CDR3 sequence reads: CASSLGGGLNEQFF. The CDR3 DNA is TGTGCCAGCAGTTTGGGGGGGGGCCTCAATGAGCAGTTCTTC. The J gene is TRBJ2-1, the V gene TRBV27; TRBD2 might be the D (7 bases). V lost 3 bases and J 6 bases, leaving 12 bases between the germline ends. The CDR3 runs to 14 residues. Germline V CDR1 and CDR2: MNHEY, SMNVEV (reference sequence).

The V and J genes are TRBV7-9 and TRBJ2-1, with 10 bases that match TRBD2. V lost 5 bases, J lost 9 bases, and 10 bases stayed unmatched. The length of the CDR3 is 15 residues. Germline assignment: CDR1 SEHNR and CDR2 FQNEAQ (reference sequence). CDR3 DNA sequence: TGTGCCAGCAGCCCCTCAGCGGGGGGGCCTGGTGAGCAGTTCTTC. This gives the protein CASSPSAGGPGEQFF. The entire variable domain, with the rest obtained from reference TRBV7-9 and TRBJ2-1, is as follows: DTGVSQNPRHKITKRGQNVTFRCDPISEHNRLYWYRQTLGQGPEFLTYFQNEAQLEKSRLLSDRFSAERPKGSFSTLEIQRTEQGDSAMYLCASSPSAGGPGEQFFGPGTRLTVL.

The chain links TRBV25-1 to TRBJ2-7; 10 positions agree with TRBD2. CDR1 and CDR2 (germline): MGHDK, SYGVNS. This CDR3 is built from 16 residues. V lost 5 bases, J lost 2 bases, and 9 bases stayed unmatched. The CDR3 DNA reads TGTGCCAGCAGTCCCCCAGCGGGGGGGTACCCCTACGAGCAGTACTTC. Protein product: CASSPPAGGYPYEQYF.

The chain links TRBV19 to TRBJ2-3, with 7 bases matching TRBD2. Trimming at V came to 3 bases and at J to 2 bases, leaving 5 bases not matched to a gene. The germline V gene encodes CDR1 LNHDA and CDR2 SQIVND (reference sequence). The CDR3 consists of 15 residues. DNA of the CDR3: TGTGCCAGTAGTATTGCCCGGGGGGACACAGATACGCAGTATTTT. It is translated as CASSIARGDTDTQYF.

The rearrangement uses TRBV7-9 and TRBJ2-7; 7 bases line up with TRBD1. Germline CDR1 SEHNR, CDR2 FQNEAQ (reference sequence). This CDR3 comprises 16 residues. Trimming cost V 2 bases and J 0 bases; bases outside gene matches: 7. This CDR3 reads CASSLPQGDRSYEQYF. The CDR3 DNA sequence: TGTGCCAGCAGCTTACCCCAGGGGGACCGCTCCTACGAGCAGTACTTC.

This chain links TRBV5-1 with TRBJ1-4; D is perhaps TRBD1 (6 bases). Deletions cut 5 bases from V and 2 bases from J, with 7 bases between. The CDR3 sequence is 13 residues long. Germline V gene sequence: CDR1 SGHRS, CDR2 YFSETQ. For the CDR3, the DNA is TGCGCCAGCAGTGGACAGACTAATGAAAAACTGTTTTTT. Translation gives CASSGQTNEKLFF.

This clone has a handful of counts. The chain employs TRBV5-5 and TRBJ1-4; tentative D call: TRBD1 (5 bases). Deletions cut 0 bases from V and 7 bases from J, with 10 bases between. Germline loops: CDR1 SGHKS, CDR2 YYEKEE (reference sequence). The CDR3 sequence is 14 residues long. CDR3 loop: CASSLGGRGEKLFF. As DNA, the CDR3 is TGTGCCAGCAGCTTGGGGGGAAGGGGTGAAAAACTGTTTTTT.

This clone was seen a few times. V gene TRBV11-2 combines with J gene TRBJ1-2; no clear D. CDR1 is SGHAT and CDR2 is FQNNGV in the germline V gene. Trimming stripped 5 bases from V and 8 bases from J, with 24 bases between. The CDR3 has 16 residues. CDR3 bases: TGTGCCAGCAGCCACTACAGTGAGGGTGCCCGGGGAGGCTACACCTTC. This gives the protein CASSHYSEGARGGYTF.

This clone was picked up a small number of times. The chain combines TRBV19 with TRBJ2-7; a weak D match, TRBD2 (5 bases). CDR1 is LNHDA, CDR2 SQIVND, per germline (reference sequence). V was pared by 5 bases and J by 4 bases, with 18 bases between. The CDR3 contains 15 residues. The CDR3 sequence: CASSHEGRALYEQYF. Here the CDR3 DNA reads TGTGCCAGTAGTCATGAGGGCCGCGCCTTGTACGAGCAGTACTTC. Drawing the rest from reference TRBV19 and TRBJ2-7, the complete variable domain is DGGITQSPKYLFRKEGQNVTLSCEQNLNHDAMYWYRQDPGQGLRLIYYSQIVNDFQKGDIAEGYSVSREKKESFPLTVTSAQKNPTAFYLCASSHEGRALYEQYFGPGTRLTVT.

The V and J genes are TRBV11-2 and TRBJ2-1, with 11 nucleotides matching TRBD2. J gave up 8 bases and V 3 bases, and 3 bases lay outside the gene matches. Germline V lookup: CDR1 SGHAT, CDR2 FQNNGV. The CDR3 loop spans 14 amino acids. CDR3 coding DNA: TGTGCCAGCAGCTTTAGCGGGGGGGCCGATGAGCAGTTCTTC. Protein product: CASSFSGGADEQFF.

The gene calls are TRBV6-5 and TRBJ2-7; no firm D call. There are 13 residues in the CDR3. CDR1 is MNHEY and CDR2 is SVGAGI in the germline V gene. V lost 6 bases and J lost 0, with 9 bases in between. The CDR3 DNA reads TGTGCCAGCAGGGGCCTTAGCTCCTACGAGCAGTACTTC. As protein: CASRGLSSYEQYF.

V and J are TRBV20-1 and TRBJ2-5; D not resolved. Germline V gene data show CDR1 as DFQATT and CDR2 as SNEGSKA (reference sequence). Trimming took off 3 bases at V and 2 bases at J, with 4 bases between the two ends. This CDR3 is built from 11 residues. As DNA, the CDR3 is TGCAGTGCTAGGGCACAAGAGACCCAGTACTTC. It encodes CSARAQETQYF.

This clone was found a few times. The chain is built from TRBV11-3 and TRBJ2-7; D unclear. V was trimmed by 2 bases and J by 3 bases, leaving 8 bases between them. Germline CDR1 is SGHNT and CDR2 is YENEEA. The CDR3 is 13 amino acids. The chain's CDR3 is CASSLNSNYEQYF. In DNA, the CDR3 is TGTGCCAGCAGCTTAAACTCCAACTACGAGCAGTACTTC.

This clone was seen a handful of times. V and J are TRBV9 and TRBJ2-5, with TRBD1 matching over 8 bases. The germline gives CDR1 SGDLS, CDR2 YYNGEE. After removal of 4 bases from V and 2 bases from J, the junction contained 4 bases not matched to a gene. The CDR3 contains 14 residues. CDR3 amino acids: CASSITGGQETQYF. As DNA, the CDR3 is TGTGCCAGCAGCATTACAGGGGGTCAAGAGACCCAGTACTTC.

The V and J genes are TRBV6-5 and TRBJ2-3; D uncertain. The CDR3 totals 11 residues. V shed 7 bases and J shed 4 bases, with 6 bases lying between them. Per the germline V gene, CDR1 is MNHEY and CDR2 is SVGAGI. The CDR3 DNA reads TGTGCCAGCACCCTAGCAGATACGCAGTATTTT. As protein: CASTLADTQYF.

This sequence joins TRBV5-4 and TRBJ1-1, with 9 bases fitting TRBD1. V lost 3 bases to trimming and J lost 2 bases; unmatched junction nucleotides: 2. The CDR3 has 14 residues. Germline CDR1 reads SGHNT; CDR2 reads YYREEE (reference sequence). The CDR3 bases are TGTGCCAGCAGCTGGGGACAGGGTAACACTGAAGCTTTCTTT. Encoded protein: CASSWGQGNTEAFF.